These 15 T cell receptor beta chains originate from one sample sequenced in a study of vaccination and CD4 T cells after COVID-19. Sequencing of the DNA from cultured CD4+ T cells was carried out with the Oncomine TCR Beta short-read assay. TCRdb recomputed calls from the PCR reads with MiXCR, one row per CDR3 protein. The sample records roughly 13,000 distinct CDR3 sequences, less than 80% being singletons. These receptors are not linked to any known antigen. Treatment described: roughly 10-day PBMC culture with coronavirus spike peptide pools or control peptides (ViraFEST assay). The sequencing sample was made of CD4+ T cells from blood, cultured in vitro. The receptors shown here come from a human donor who had recovered from COVID-19.

The gene calls are TRBV20-1 and TRBJ2-2; 10 bases are a match to TRBD2. The CDR3 is 16 amino acids. Unmatched junction bases numbered 7, after V lost 2 bases and J lost 4 bases. The germline gives CDR1 DFQATT, CDR2 SNEGSKA (reference sequence). The CDR3 DNA is TGCAGTGCTAGACTTCCGAGCGGGGGGGCCACCGGGGAGCTGTTTTTT. Residues: CSARLPSGGATGELFF.

This clonotype has only one observation. The J gene is TRBJ1-6, the V gene TRBV7-3, with D possibly being TRBD1 (5 bases). V dropped 0 bases and J dropped 6 bases, with 12 bases sitting between them. CDR1 is SGHTA, CDR2 FQGTGA, per germline. This CDR3 comprises 16 residues. The CDR3 region is CASSLTVRGSNSPLHF. The DNA for the CDR3 is TGTGCCAGCAGCTTAACGGTGAGGGGCAGTAATTCACCCCTCCACTTT.

The CDR3 region has the DNA TGTGCCAGCCGCACCTCAGGCAGGAGCCTAGCCTTCAATCAGCCCCAGCATTTT. Protein sequence: CASRTSGRSLAFNQPQHF. The gene calls are TRBV6-2 or TRBV6-3 and TRBJ1-5; D remains ambiguous. Germline V gives CDR1 MNHEY, CDR2 SVGEGT. This CDR3 has 18 residues. Trimming took 8 bases from V and 3 from J, leaving 26 bases between them.

The chain employs TRBV18 and TRBJ1-1; TRBD1 is a possible D gene (6 bases). CDR3 size: 15 residues. Trimming took off 3 bases at V and 3 bases at J, with 14 bases between the two ends. Germline lookup yields CDR1 KGHSH and CDR2 LQKENI. CDR3 bases: TGTGCCAGCTCACCCGCATCAGGGGAGCACACTGAAGCTTTCTTT. Translated, it gives CASSPASGEHTEAFF.

The chain recombines TRBV9 with TRBJ2-7; the match to TRBD2 covers 7 bases. J gave up 3 bases and V 3 bases, and 6 bases lay outside the gene matches. The CDR3 length is 14 residues. CDR1 and CDR2 (germline): SGDLS, YYNGEE. This CDR3 reads CASSAGGSNYEQYF. The CDR3 nucleotides read TGTGCCAGCAGCGCCGGCGGGAGTAACTACGAGCAGTACTTC.

The J gene is TRBJ1-5, the V gene TRBV20-1, with a possible D match to TRBD1 (5 bases). Per germline, CDR1 DFQATT and CDR2 SNEGSKA (reference sequence). CDR3 length: 15 amino acids. The ends were cut back, 6 bases at V and 4 bases at J, with 19 bases in the middle. CDR3 DNA: TGCAGTGCCAATACACCGACAGCCCCAAATCAGCCCCAGCATTTT. It yields the protein CSANTPTAPNQPQHF.

The rearrangement uses TRBV20-1 and TRBJ2-7; TRBD2 matches at 14 bases. Germline V CDR1 and CDR2: DFQATT, SNEGSKA (reference sequence). This CDR3 has 18 amino acids. V shed 0 bases and J 2 bases; nucleotides not matched to a gene: 9. The CDR3 DNA reads TGCAGTGCTAGAGATTGGGGACTAGCGGGAGATCGGACCTACGAGCAGTACTTC. Translated: CSARDWGLAGDRTYEQYF.

The rearrangement joins TRBV20-1 to TRBJ1-1; D is unresolved. Trimming shortened V by 4 bases and J by 5 bases, and 11 bases separated the two germline ends. Germline CDR1 and CDR2: DFQATT and SNEGSKA (reference sequence). The CDR3 has 12 amino acids. CDR3 DNA: TGCAGTGCTATAATAGGAAGGACTGAAGCTTTCTTT. It specifies CSAIIGRTEAFF.

The chain has TRBV7-9 and TRBJ2-1; D unclear. The V and J ends lost 5 bases and 7 bases respectively, with 9 bases between them. This CDR3 contains 12 residues. Germline lookup yields CDR1 SEHNR and CDR2 FQNEAQ (reference sequence). CDR3 in amino acids: CASSPMRNEQFF. The CDR3 DNA is TGTGCCAGCAGCCCGATGCGGAATGAGCAGTTCTTC.

The genes are TRBV7-2 and TRBJ2-7; 8 nucleotides align to TRBD2. Germline CDR1 and CDR2: SGHTA and FQGNSA. This CDR3 region has 17 residues. The ends lost 0 bases at V and 0 bases at J; junction bases unmatched: 7. The CDR3 loop reads CASSLAPVAGSSYEQYF. Written as DNA, the CDR3 is TGTGCCAGCAGCTTAGCCCCAGTAGCGGGGAGCTCCTACGAGCAGTACTTC.

The V call is TRBV7-6, the J call TRBJ1-4, with TRBD1 matching over 7 bases. The CDR3 covers 17 residues. The trim removed 5 bases at V and 3 bases at J, leaving 12 bases unmatched. Germline CDR1 reads SGHVS; CDR2 reads FNYEAQ. The CDR3 reads CASSPRGGAGANEKLFF. The DNA for the CDR3 is TGTGCCAGCAGCCCCAGGGGGGGGGCAGGAGCTAATGAAAAACTGTTTTTT. The full variable domain, in which reference TRBV7-6 and TRBJ1-4 provide the parts outside the CDR3, is GAGVSQSPRYKVTKRGQDVALRCDPISGHVSLYWYRQALGQGPEFLTYFNYEAQQDKSGLPNDRFSAERPEGSISTLTIQRTEQRDSAMYRCASSPRGGAGANEKLFFGSGTQLSVL.

The V call is TRBV7-2, the J call TRBJ2-5; no reliable D call. V shed 2 bases and J shed 3 bases, with 10 bases lying between them. Germline V gene data show CDR1 as SGHTA and CDR2 as FQGNSA. The CDR3 sequence is 14 residues long. CDR3 residues: CASSLIVSKETQYF. The CDR3 bases are TGTGCCAGCAGCTTAATTGTCTCGAAAGAGACCCAGTACTTC. The full variable domain, rest sourced from reference TRBV7-2 and TRBJ2-5, is GAGVSQSPSNKVTEKGKDVELRCDPISGHTALYWYRQSLGQGLEFLIYFQGNSAPDKSGLPSDRFSAERTGGSVSTLTIQRTQQEDSAVYLCASSLIVSKETQYFGPGTRLLVL.

The chain is built from TRBV27 and TRBJ2-6, with D hard to call. Between the trimmed V and J ends, which lost 6 bases and 0 bases, there was a span of 6 bases. The CDR3 consists of 14 residues. Germline V gene data show CDR1 as MNHEY and CDR2 as SMNVEV (reference sequence). In DNA form, the CDR3 reads TGTGCCAGCAGCCCAAGCTCTGGGGCCAACGTCCTGACTTTC. Its translation: CASSPSSGANVLTF.

This clonotype was seen only a few times. This sequence joins TRBV20-1 and TRBJ1-1, with 10 bases fitting TRBD1. Germline V gene data show CDR1 as DFQATT and CDR2 as SNEGSKA (reference sequence). With V trimmed by 4 bases and J by 5 bases, 7 bases remained unmatched. CDR3 length: 14 residues. The CDR3 loop is CSATRQGAGTEAFF. The CDR3 coding sequence is TGCAGTGCTACTAGACAGGGGGCTGGAACTGAAGCTTTCTTT.

The chain is built from TRBV15 and TRBJ1-6; D remains unclear. Germline CDR1 LNHNV, CDR2 YYDKDF (reference sequence). The CDR3 runs to 15 residues. V was clipped by 5 bases and J by 9 bases, with 17 bases between them. The CDR3 bases are TGTGCCACCAGCGCTCTCGGCGGGTTAGGTTCACCCCTCCACTTT. As protein: CATSALGGLGSPLHF.